The source of this T cell receptor (beta chain) is a study of blood T cell repertoires in COVID-19. Whole-study context: Acute-phase and convalescent COVID-19 samples originated in the United States, Italy and Spain. In each case, the material was cDNA or gDNA derived from T cells, B-cell-depleted T cells, or PBMCs.

In the original processing: Amplification with reference gene primers provided the estimates of nucleated cell counts. The protocol was immunoSEQ multiplex PCR, while the TCRdb copy is restricted to in-frame clones and leaves out a portion. The V and J calls and clone size come from that table; D and trimming were worked out from the DNA. The table lists over 150,000 clones, 75% to 85% of them singletons. Sequenced input: peripheral blood. This TCR was recovered from a human donor in a cohort sampled during active COVID-19.

The CDR3 loop reads CASSPGQGHHGGYF. The CDR3 coding sequence is TGTGCCAGCAGTCCGGGACAGGGTCATCACGGGGGGTACTTC. The chain recombines TRBV6-6 with TRBJ2-7; 9 nucleotides match TRBD1. The CDR3 spans 14 residues. Germline loops: CDR1 MNHNY, CDR2 SVGAGI (reference sequence). The V and J ends lost 5 bases and 12 bases, in that order; junction bases with no gene match: 14.